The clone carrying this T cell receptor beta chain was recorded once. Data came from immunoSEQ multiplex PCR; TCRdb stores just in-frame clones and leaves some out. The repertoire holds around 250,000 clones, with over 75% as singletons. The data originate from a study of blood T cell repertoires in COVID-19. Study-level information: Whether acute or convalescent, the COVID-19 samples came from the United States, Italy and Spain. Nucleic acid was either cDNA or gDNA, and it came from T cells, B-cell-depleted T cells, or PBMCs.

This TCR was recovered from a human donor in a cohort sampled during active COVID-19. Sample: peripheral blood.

The CDR3 spells CASSYRNYEQYF. CDR3 in DNA: TGTGCCAGCAGCTACAGAAACTACGAGCAGTACTTC. The chain joins TRBV28 to TRBJ2-7; D is undetermined. The CDR3 has 12 amino acids. Trimming shortened V by 6 bases and J by 3 bases, and 9 bases separated the two germline ends. CDR1 and CDR2 from the germline V gene are MDHEN and SYDVKM.